This T cell receptor (beta chain) emerged from a study of blood T cell repertoires in COVID-19. Between the trimmed V and J ends, which lost 0 bases and 5 bases, there was a span of 11 bases. This CDR3 has 15 residues. Germline assignment: CDR1 MGHRA and CDR2 YSYEKL. In the authors' workflow: Amplification from reference gene primers served as the basis for estimated nucleated cell counts. Clones were read by immunoSEQ multiplex PCR, and TCRdb kept only the in-frame ones, dropping some. Clone size and the V and J calls come from that table; the DNA yielded D and trimming. In the table there are some 300,000 clones, about 88% of which are singletons.

The chain joins TRBV4-1 to TRBJ1-5; weak D call: TRBD1 (6 bases). Sequenced: peripheral blood. The TCR was taken from a woman aged 70-85 years with COVID-19, enrolled during active disease. CDR3 nucleotides: TGCGCCAGCAGCCAAGATTCGGGGGGCCATCAGCCCCAGCATTTT. Protein product: CASSQDSGGHQPQHF.